Listed here is a single TCR beta chain. The data belong to a study of T-cell memory formation after mild COVID-19. Germline CDR1 reads ENHRY; CDR2 reads SYGVKD. Trimming removed 4 bases at V and 0 bases at J, with 7 bases between. The CDR3 is 14 residues long. cDNA libraries for TCR alpha and TCR beta, carrying sample barcodes and UMIs, came from 5'RACE with constant-segment primers. MiXCR was run by TCRdb on the 5' RACE reads, yielding one entry per CDR3 protein. The sample includes over 400,000 distinct CDR3 sequences, more than 20% seen only once; the top ten take around 13%. The sequence derives from an adult woman who had mild COVID-19 (a few samples of this study predate the infection). Cell type and time point are not known. Sequencing was carried out using PBMCs or a T cell subset sorted from them (not recorded which). The chain carries TRBV10-3 and TRBJ1-3; the D is unclear. In DNA, the CDR3 is TGTGCCATCAGTGGGTTGGGCTCTGGAAACACCATATATTTT. Amino acids: CAISGLGSGNTIYF.